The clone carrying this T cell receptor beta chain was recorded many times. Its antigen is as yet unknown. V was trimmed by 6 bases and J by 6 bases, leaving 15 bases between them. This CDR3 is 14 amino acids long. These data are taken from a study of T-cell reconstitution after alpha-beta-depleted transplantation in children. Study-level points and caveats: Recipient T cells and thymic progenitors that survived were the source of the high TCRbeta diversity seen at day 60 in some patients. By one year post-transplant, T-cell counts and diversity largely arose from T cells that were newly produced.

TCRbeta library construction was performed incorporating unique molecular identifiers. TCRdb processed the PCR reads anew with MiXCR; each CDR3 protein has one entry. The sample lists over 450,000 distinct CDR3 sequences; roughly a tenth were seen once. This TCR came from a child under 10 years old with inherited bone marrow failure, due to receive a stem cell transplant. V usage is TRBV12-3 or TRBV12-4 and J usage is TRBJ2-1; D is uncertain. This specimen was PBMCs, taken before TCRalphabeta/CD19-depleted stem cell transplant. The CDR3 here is CASSLKVFRNEQFF. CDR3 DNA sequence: TGTGCCAGCAGCCTTAAGGTTTTCCGCAATGAGCAGTTCTTC.